The clone carrying this TCR beta chain was recorded a few times. Then a second PCR, running roughly 7 to 11 cycles, was carried out with a sample-barcoded 5' primer and a J-beta primer mix. TCRdb fed the 5' RACE reads into MiXCR, producing one record per CDR3 protein. In the table there are roughly 860,000 distinct CDR3 sequences, under 80% of which are singletons. This specimen belongs to a study of blood T cells in healthy people across ages. Germline V gene data show CDR1 as MNHEY and CDR2 as SVGEGT. The V gene end was trimmed by 2 bases and the J gene end by 0 bases; junction bases not matched to a gene: 3. This CDR3 is 17 amino acids long.

The sequenced material came from blood. The chain has TRBV6-2 or TRBV6-3 and TRBJ2-6; 8 bases agree with TRBD1. This TCR was sampled from a man aged 25 to 40 in good health. The CDR3 nucleotides read TGTGCCAGCAGTTACGACAGGGGAAACTCTGGGGCCAACGTCCTGACTTTC. This codes for CASSYDRGNSGANVLTF.